These 31 T cell receptor beta chains share one sample of origin, sequenced in a study of Graves' ophthalmopathy and Graves' hyperthyroidism. The authors amplified TCR beta CDR3 regions, and they did so from RNA transcripts for repertoire sequencing. HTBI primers were used in a first-round RT-PCR, which preceded a second-round multiplex PCR. TCRdb fed the multiplex PCR reads into MiXCR, producing one record per CDR3 protein. The table lists almost 750,000 distinct CDR3 sequences, 40% of them singletons. The sample taken for sequencing was peripheral blood. The receptors were sampled from an adult man with Graves' ophthalmopathy.

This clonotype was seen more than once but under ten times. The chain is built from TRBV5-4 and TRBJ1-2; possibly TRBD1 for D (6 bases). Germline CDR1 SGHNT, CDR2 YYREEE (reference sequence). CDR3 length: 18 amino acids. Trimming took 4 bases from V and 3 from J, leaving 25 bases between them. CDR3 residues: CASSQDPGGQGKDYGYTF. As DNA, the CDR3 is TGTGCCAGCAGCCAAGATCCCGGTGGGCAGGGGAAGGACTATGGCTACACCTTC.

The table lists this clonotype with many counts. The chain is built from TRBV2 and TRBJ2-5; D might be TRBD1 (6 bases). Germline CDR1 reads SNHLY; CDR2 reads FYNNEI. V dropped 11 bases and J dropped 4 bases, with 14 bases sitting between them. The CDR3 totals 12 residues. The CDR3 sequence is CASGSTGETQYF. The DNA of the CDR3 is TGTGCCTCGGGGTCGACAGGAGAGACCCAGTACTTC.

V usage is TRBV20-1 and J usage is TRBJ2-7; D may be TRBD1 (6 bases). V was shortened by 3 bases and J by 0 bases, with 15 bases between the two germline ends. There are 15 residues in the CDR3. Germline assignment: CDR1 DFQATT and CDR2 SNEGSKA (reference sequence). In nucleotides, the CDR3 is TGCAGTGCTAGGAACACCAAGGGGGACTCCTACGAGCAGTACTTC. Amino acids: CSARNTKGDSYEQYF.

This clonotype was detected ten times or more. The V and J genes are TRBV7-9 and TRBJ1-1; D not resolved. The CDR3 is 11 amino acids. The germline V gene encodes CDR1 SEHNR and CDR2 FQNEAQ (reference sequence). Between the trimmed V and J ends, which lost 4 bases and 5 bases, there was a span of 5 bases. CDR3 sequence reads: CASSSTTEAFF. In nucleotides, the CDR3 is TGTGCCAGCAGCTCTACGACTGAAGCTTTCTTT.

This chain connects TRBV7-9 to TRBJ2-2; D is uncertain. This CDR3 comprises 15 residues. The germline CDR1 and CDR2 sequences are SEHNR and FQNEAQ (reference sequence). V lost 4 bases to trimming and J lost 8 bases, with 17 bases between them. CDR3 in amino acids: CASSSASHSLGELFF. CDR3 DNA sequence: TGTGCCAGCAGCTCGGCGAGTCATTCCTTGGGGGAGCTGTTTTTT.

A remark on this clonotype: Given a much more abundant clone one base away, this may be a read error. This rearrangement joins TRBV15 to TRBJ1-2, with D unresolved. Germline values: CDR1 LNHNV, CDR2 YYDKDF (reference sequence). Deletions cut 5 bases from V and 5 bases from J, with 15 bases between. The CDR3 runs to 14 residues. CDR3 in DNA: TGTGCCACCAGCCAAGGTGAAAGGGAGTATGGCTACACCTTC. It translates to CATSQGEREYGYTF.

V gene TRBV20-1 combines with J gene TRBJ2-2; 11 bases are shared with TRBD2. V shed 4 bases and J 1 base; nucleotides not matched to a gene: 5. CDR1 DFQATT and CDR2 SNEGSKA come from the germline V gene (reference sequence). This CDR3 is 16 amino acids long. The CDR3 loop reads CSANSGGAGNTGELFF. For the CDR3, the DNA is TGCAGTGCTAATAGCGGGGGGGCCGGGAACACCGGGGAGCTGTTTTTT.

This clonotype was seen only a few times. This chain connects TRBV14 to TRBJ2-2, with TRBD1 identical over 7 bases. The CDR3 is made up of 14 amino acids. V shed 0 bases and J 8 bases; nucleotides not matched to a gene: 3. Germline V gene data show CDR1 as SGHDN and CDR2 as FVKESK. CDR3 DNA: TGTGCCAGCAGCCAAGAACAGGGGATGGGGGAGCTGTTTTTT. It encodes CASSQEQGMGELFF.

The chain has TRBV12-3 or TRBV12-4 and TRBJ2-7, with a possible D match to TRBD2 (6 bases). The length of the CDR3 is 11 residues. Trimming took off 7 bases at V and 7 bases at J, with 11 bases between the two ends. CDR3 residues: CASTAGSEQYF. The DNA of the CDR3 is TGTGCCAGCACCGCCGGGAGTGAGCAGTACTTC.

The CDR3 sequence is CASSYSRVNYGYTF. CDR3 in DNA: TGTGCCAGCAGTTACAGCAGGGTTAACTATGGCTACACCTTC. The chain joins TRBV7-2 to TRBJ1-2; perhaps TRBD1 as D (5 bases). CDR3 length: 14 residues. CDR1 is SGHTA, CDR2 FQGNSA, per germline. Between the trimmed V and J ends, which lost 6 bases and 1 base, there was a span of 12 bases.

Ten or more counts support this clonotype. This sequence joins TRBV15 and TRBJ1-1; 7 bases align to TRBD1. Germline V lookup: CDR1 LNHNV, CDR2 YYDKDF (reference sequence). The CDR3 has 15 residues. V trimming: 8 bases; J trimming: 1 base; junction bases outside the gene matches: 10. The CDR3 DNA is TGTGCCACCTCCACATGGGACAGCCAGAACACTGAAGCTTTCTTT. Translation: CATSTWDSQNTEAFF.

In this sample, this clonotype turned up a few times. Since no conserved phenylalanine or tryptophan closes the CDR3, a read error is the likely cause. No DNA is shown, since the ends of the CDR3 on it are uncertain; the CDR3 is the one TCRdb lists. The rearrangement joins TRBV2 to TRBJ1-4; TRBD1 reflects the table's D call only, with no check against the DNA. Germline V lookup: CDR1 SNHLY, CDR2 FYNNEI. The CDR3 length equals 9 residues, ends included. CDR3 residues: CASTPGRNY.

The chain combines TRBV19 with TRBJ1-4; 7 bases match TRBD1. Germline-derived CDR1 and CDR2 are LNHDA and SQIVND (reference sequence). Trimming cost V 5 bases and J 5 bases; bases outside gene matches: 17. This CDR3 contains 18 residues. This CDR3 is CASSLPGGFGERNEKLFF. CDR3 DNA sequence: TGTGCCAGTAGTCTGCCAGGGGGGTTCGGGGAGCGCAATGAAAAACTGTTTTTT.

Details on this clonotype: The conserved phenylalanine or tryptophan normally closing the CDR3 is absent here, so this likely arose from a read error. It is unclear where the CDR3 begins or ends on the DNA, so no DNA is shown, and the CDR3 is as TCRdb lists it. The chain joins TRBV7-9 to TRBJ1-2. Germline V gene data show CDR1 as SEHNR and CDR2 as FQNEAQ (reference sequence). Termini included, the CDR3 measures 11 amino acids. CDR3 region: CASSQRRQSLR.

The rearrangement links TRBV6-1 to TRBJ1-6, with unresolved D. The CDR3 is 15 amino acids. The V gene lost 3 bases and the J gene lost 5 bases, with 11 bases spanning the gap. CDR1 is MNHNS and CDR2 is SASEGT in the germline V gene. CDR3 nucleotides: TGTGCCAGCAGTGACGGACCGGAGAATAATTCACCCCTCCACTTT. This translates into CASSDGPENNSPLHF.

This chain links TRBV25-1 with TRBJ1-2; D gene unclear. Germline CDR1 is MGHDK and CDR2 is SYGVNS. The germline V and J ends were trimmed by 4 bases and 4 bases, with 16 bases remaining between them. The CDR3 loop spans 15 amino acids. The CDR3 DNA sequence: TGTGCCAGCAGTGCTAGAGCCGGCCAAAGCTATGGCTACACCTTC. It yields the protein CASSARAGQSYGYTF.

The sample holds one count of this clonotype. A much larger clone differs from this one at a single base, so this may be a read error. This chain connects TRBV7-9 to TRBJ2-7, with D perhaps TRBD1 (6 bases). The CDR3 spans 15 residues. The germline CDR1 and CDR2 sequences are SEHNR and FQNEAQ (reference sequence). This CDR3 is CASSDPGRGTYEQHF. CDR3 sequence (DNA): TGTGCCAGCAGCGACCCGGGCAGGGGAACCTACGAGCAGCACTTC.

This clonotype is a singleton in its sample. CDR3 loop: CASSQRGRISGANVLTF. CDR3 sequence (DNA): TGTGCCAGCAGCCAAAGGGGACGGATCTCTGGGGCCAACGTCCTGACTTTC. This chain joins TRBV7-9 and TRBJ2-6; the D call may be TRBD1 or TRBD2 (5 bases each). Germline V gives CDR1 SEHNR, CDR2 FQNEAQ (reference sequence). The ends were cut back, 5 bases at V and 0 bases at J, with 14 bases in the middle. This CDR3 region has 17 residues.

V and J are TRBV20-1 and TRBJ2-5; TRBD2 matches 8 bases. The closer fit of TRBJ2-1 to the DNA end suggests the J call may be wrong. The V gene's germline CDR1 is DFQATT and CDR2 SNEGSKA (reference sequence). This CDR3 has 15 amino acids. The chain's CDR3 is CSAREGGSGVNEQFF. The CDR3, as DNA: TGCAGTGCTAGAGAAGGTGGTAGCGGGGTCAATGAGCAGTTCTTC.

This chain joins TRBV7-3 and TRBJ2-5, with TRBD2 matching 7 bases. Losses at the gene ends were 6 bases for V and 5 bases for J; bases not matched to a gene: 12. Germline CDR1 and CDR2: SGHTA and FQGTGA. The CDR3 has 15 residues. The CDR3 region has the DNA TGTGCCAGCAGTTTATTCCCTAGCGGAGTGGAGACCCAGTACTTC. Encoded protein: CASSLFPSGVETQYF.

This clonotype appeared a few times. The J gene is TRBJ1-2, the V gene TRBV25-1; 7 bases are a match to TRBD1. The germline CDR1 and CDR2 sequences are MGHDK and SYGVNS. The CDR3 consists of 14 residues. V lost 6 bases to trimming and J lost 7 bases; unmatched junction nucleotides: 11. CDR3 protein: CASRAQDRVRGYTF. DNA for the CDR3: TGTGCCAGCAGAGCCCAAGACAGGGTACGTGGCTACACCTTC.

This clonotype was observed a handful of times. V gene TRBV6-6 combines with J gene TRBJ1-1; D is perhaps TRBD1 (6 bases). The CDR3 contains 13 residues. The germline V and J ends were trimmed by 4 bases and 3 bases, with 9 bases remaining between them. Germline V gives CDR1 MNHNY, CDR2 SVGAGI (reference sequence). CDR3: CASSFWGHTEAFF. The CDR3 nucleotides are TGTGCCAGCAGTTTCTGGGGGCACACTGAAGCTTTCTTT.

The rearrangement links TRBV29-1 to TRBJ2-5; D is possibly TRBD1 (5 bases). The CDR3 loop spans 12 amino acids. CDR1 is SQVTM, CDR2 ANQGSEA, per germline. V was pared by 7 bases and J by 5 bases, with 14 bases between. The CDR3 DNA is TGCAGCGGGGGTGTGGGGCGGGAGACCCAGTACTTC. This encodes CSGGVGRETQYF.

This clonotype was counted ten times or more. The chain is built from TRBV29-1 and TRBJ1-3, with D unresolved. V dropped 2 bases and J dropped 0 bases, with 8 bases sitting between them. CDR1 and CDR2 (germline): SQVTM, ANQGSEA. CDR3 size: 14 residues. The DNA of the CDR3 is TGCAGCGTTGAACAATTGAGCTCTGGAAACACCATATATTTT. It yields the protein CSVEQLSSGNTIYF.

This clonotype was seen more than once but under ten times. The chain joins TRBV25-1 to TRBJ2-2; tentatively, D is TRBD1 or TRBD2 (5 bases each). V was cut by 6 bases and J by 3 bases, with 17 bases left in between. Germline V gene lookup returns CDR1 MGHDK and CDR2 SYGVNS. This CDR3 has 16 residues. Here the CDR3 reads CASSFDGTTDTGELFF. The DNA of the CDR3 is TGTGCCAGCAGCTTCGACGGGACGACGGACACCGGGGAGCTGTTTTTT. The full variable domain, its missing parts supplied by reference TRBV25-1 and TRBJ2-2, is EADIYQTPRYLVIGTGKKITLECSQTMGHDKMYWYQQDPGMELHLIHYSYGVNSTEKGDLSSESTVSRIRTEHFPLTLESARPSHTSQYLCASSFDGTTDTGELFFGEGSRLTVL.

V is TRBV27 and J is TRBJ2-5; 7 bases match TRBD2. The junction had 4 bases not matched to a gene; V was cut back by 5 bases and J by 1 base. The CDR3 runs 14 residues. Germline CDR1 is MNHEY and CDR2 is SMNVEV (reference sequence). The CDR3 sequence is CASSIAGSQETQYF. In DNA, the CDR3 is TGTGCCAGCAGTATAGCGGGTTCCCAAGAGACCCAGTACTTC.

The chain carries TRBV20-1 and TRBJ2-7; the D gene is possibly TRBD2 (6 bases). Germline V lookup: CDR1 DFQATT, CDR2 SNEGSKA (reference sequence). The CDR3 spans 13 residues. The germline V and J ends were trimmed by 3 bases and 3 bases, with 12 bases remaining between them. CDR3 sequence: CSASGSDSYEQYF. The DNA for the CDR3 is TGCAGTGCTAGCGGGAGTGACAGCTACGAGCAGTACTTC.

This chain joins TRBV5-4 and TRBJ2-3; 7 positions match TRBD2. V was pared by 7 bases and J by 6 bases, with 11 bases of the junction left unmatched. The CDR3 is 14 residues long. Germline CDR1 SGHNT, CDR2 YYREEE (reference sequence). CDR3 region: CASSKTELADTQYF. CDR3 nucleotides: TGTGCCAGCTCAAAAACGGAACTAGCGGATACGCAGTATTTT.

The chain is built from TRBV9 and TRBJ2-2, with 10 bases that match TRBD2. Per germline, CDR1 SGDLS and CDR2 YYNGEE. V lost 2 bases and J lost 5; bases outside the gene matches: 6. The CDR3 length is 16 residues. CDR3 bases: TGTGCCAGCAGCGTTCTAGCGGGAGAAGGGACCGGGGAGCTGTTTTTT. As protein: CASSVLAGEGTGELFF.

This clonotype was seen a handful of times. The chain has TRBV29-1 and TRBJ2-2, with TRBD1 matching over 9 bases. CDR1 is SQVTM and CDR2 is ANQGSEA in the germline V gene. This CDR3 contains 16 residues. The V gene end was trimmed by 0 bases and the J gene end by 3 bases; junction bases not matched to a gene: 5. CDR3 region: CSVEERGQGHTGELFF. DNA for the CDR3: TGCAGCGTTGAAGAAAGAGGACAGGGGCACACCGGGGAGCTGTTTTTT.

There are a few counts of this clonotype. V and J are TRBV7-3 and TRBJ1-1, with 7 positions matching TRBD1. V lost 5 bases, J lost 0 bases, and 6 bases stayed unmatched. Germline-derived CDR1 and CDR2 are SGHTA and FQGTGA. The CDR3 has 15 residues. CDR3 amino acids: CASSVEGQMNTEAFF. For the CDR3, the DNA is TGTGCCAGCAGCGTTGAGGGACAGATGAACACTGAAGCTTTCTTT.